This T cell receptor (beta chain) was retrieved from a study of T cells in Graves' hyperthyroidism and ophthalmopathy. Amplification yielded TCR beta CDR3 regions, with RNA transcripts as the source. RT-PCR in the first round (using the HTBI primer set) targeted the TCR CDR3. Via MiXCR, TCRdb re-called the multiplex PCR reads, giving one row per CDR3 protein. The sample lists about 640,000 distinct CDR3 sequences, under 25% seen once, with more than 30% in the top ten. This clonotype showed up many times. PBMCs were collected from an approximately 9 ml volume of fresh peripheral blood. The junction had 9 bases not matched to a gene; V was cut back by 8 bases and J by 5 bases. This CDR3 contains 15 residues. Germline CDR1 SNHLY, CDR2 FYNNEI.

The V gene is TRBV2, the J gene TRBJ2-5, with 12 bases fitting TRBD2. This receptor was taken from a man under 40 with Graves' ophthalmopathy. The sequenced sample was blood. CDR3 sequence (DNA): TGTGCCAGCGGCCTGACTAGCGGGAGACCCGAGACCCAGTACTTC. Translated: CASGLTSGRPETQYF. The variable domain in full, with the rest retrieved from reference TRBV2 and TRBJ2-5, is EPEVTQTPSHQVTQMGQEVILRCVPISNHLYFYWYRQILGQKVEFLVSFYNNEISEKSEIFDDQFSVERPDGSNFTLKIRSTKLEDSAMYFCASGLTSGRPETQYFGPGTRLLVL.